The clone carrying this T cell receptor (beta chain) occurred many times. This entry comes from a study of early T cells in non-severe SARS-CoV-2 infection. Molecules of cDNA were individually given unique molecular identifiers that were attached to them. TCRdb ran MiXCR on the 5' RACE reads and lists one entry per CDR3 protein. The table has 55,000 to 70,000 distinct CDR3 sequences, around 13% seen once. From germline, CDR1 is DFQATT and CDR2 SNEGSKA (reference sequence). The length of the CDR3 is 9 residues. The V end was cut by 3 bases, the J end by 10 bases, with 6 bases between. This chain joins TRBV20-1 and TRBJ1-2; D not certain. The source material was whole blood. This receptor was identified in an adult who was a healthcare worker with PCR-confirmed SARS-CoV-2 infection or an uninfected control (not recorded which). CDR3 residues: CSASFAYTF. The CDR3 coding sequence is TGCAGTGCTAGCTTCGCCTACACCTTC.